The rows below give T cell receptor beta chains drawn from one sample of a study of T cell changes during pregnancy in multiple sclerosis. TCRdb keeps only in-frame clones here, not all; method: immunoSEQ multiplex PCR. The sample contains more than 90,000 clones, around 90% of which appear only once. Sequencing used peripheral blood, obtained in the third trimester of pregnancy. These receptors were taken from a female donor with multiple sclerosis, enrolled in a pregnancy study. CDR3s include the opening cysteine and the closing phenylalanine or tryptophan. A clone size is listed for some rows: how often the clone was seen (once, few, many), or a class if it is expanded.

V,J,size,CDR3
TRBV28,TRBJ2-1,.,CASSPRSQTLLAAYNEQFF
TRBV5-1,TRBJ2-1,.,CASSLAYYGYDEQFF
TRBV27,TRBJ1-1,.,CASSLSGQITEAFF
TRBV2,TRBJ2-2,.,CASSVDRGNTGELFF
TRBV30,TRBJ2-3,.,CAWTGTDTQYF
TRBV5-1,TRBJ2-7,.,CASSFTSGRNEQYF
TRBV5-1,TRBJ1-1,.,CASSLAVDTEAFF
TRBV27,TRBJ2-1,.,CASSLRPQLAGNNEQFF
TRBV30,TRBJ2-2,.,CAGGGGNTGELFF
TRBV27,TRBJ2-7,.,CASSYQMGDRDYEQYF
TRBV6-5,TRBJ1-6,.,CASSYSTDSPLHF
TRBV19,TRBJ2-2,.,CASSAYRAPGELFF
TRBV29-1,TRBJ1-2,.,CSVQQANYGYTF
TRBV18,TRBJ2-1,.,CASSPAGLAYNEQFF
TRBV4-1,TRBJ2-7,.,CASSQVETGVYEQYF
TRBV7-6,TRBJ2-1,.,CASSLGQGQYSYNEQFF
TRBV5-4,TRBJ1-2,.,CASSQGGDYGYTF
TRBV28,TRBJ2-5,.,CASTLGGGETQYF
TRBV15,TRBJ1-4,.,CATRRREEKLFF
TRBV28,TRBJ1-1,.,CASNADRGVTEAFF
TRBV5-4,TRBJ2-3,.,CASIAGVSPDTQYF
TRBV19,TRBJ1-1,.,CASSMDRMGTEAFF
TRBV4-1,TRBJ1-6,.,CASSRGSGQGNSPLHF
TRBV6-5,TRBJ1-6,.,CASSPGQRTSPLHF
TRBV7-3,TRBJ2-1,.,CASSSPSGLAGGREQFF
TRBV5-6,TRBJ2-2,.,CASSLGTGLPGELFF
TRBV18,TRBJ1-2,.,CASSPSDRGGYGYTF
TRBV7-8,TRBJ2-3,.,CASSLTHQDTQYF
TRBV14,TRBJ1-1,.,CATSRGGVNEAFF
TRBV2,TRBJ2-7,.,CASSPGTSGTYEQYF
TRBV30,TRBJ2-1,.,CACHRTGSDEQFF
TRBV28,TRBJ2-2,.,CASSSLLGLAGGDTGELFF
TRBV28,TRBJ1-5,.,CASSPGPHQPQHF
TRBV19,TRBJ1-1,.,CASSGTGYTEAFF
TRBV19,TRBJ2-2,once,CASSYGHYTGELFF
TRBV7-3,TRBJ2-2,.,CASSLVGGAGGELFF
TRBV6-7,TRBJ2-2,.,CASSDIYTGELFF
TRBV19,TRBJ2-7,.,CASSPRRTFYEQYF
TRBV5-1,TRBJ2-4,.,CASSLVRGGIQYF
TRBV13,TRBJ2-2,.,CASSLRAQGQGIGELFF
TRBV7-8,TRBJ2-1,.,CASSLREVSLDNEQFF
TRBV6-4,TRBJ1-2,.,CASRPGQGDYGYTF
TRBV27,TRBJ1-1,.,CASSLSGQINTEAFF
TRBV10-3,TRBJ2-3,.,CAIRAGTGGPDTQYF
TRBV9,TRBJ1-1,.,CASSAGTANTEAFF
TRBV27,TRBJ2-2,.,CASSPYTGELFF
TRBV30,TRBJ1-1,.,CAWTGVWNTEAFF
TRBV5-6,TRBJ2-7,.,CASSLPGHMTTEQYF
TRBV10-3,TRBJ2-3,.,CAISESGGVGTDTQYF
TRBV6-5,TRBJ1-1,.,CASSLGSHGGVEAFF